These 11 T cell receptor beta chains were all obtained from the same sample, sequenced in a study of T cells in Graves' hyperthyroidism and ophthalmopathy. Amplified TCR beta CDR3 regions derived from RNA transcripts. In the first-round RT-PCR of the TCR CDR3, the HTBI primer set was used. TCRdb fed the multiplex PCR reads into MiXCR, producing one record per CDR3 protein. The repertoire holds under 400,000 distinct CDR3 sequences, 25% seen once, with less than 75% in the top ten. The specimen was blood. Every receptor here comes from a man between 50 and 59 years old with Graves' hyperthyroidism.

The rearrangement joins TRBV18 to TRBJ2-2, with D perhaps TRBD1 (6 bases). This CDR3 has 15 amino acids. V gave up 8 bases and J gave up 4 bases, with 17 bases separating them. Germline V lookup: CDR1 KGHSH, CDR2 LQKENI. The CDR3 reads CASKPTGPSTGELFF. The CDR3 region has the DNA TGTGCCAGCAAACCGACAGGCCCGAGCACCGGGGAGCTGTTTTTT.

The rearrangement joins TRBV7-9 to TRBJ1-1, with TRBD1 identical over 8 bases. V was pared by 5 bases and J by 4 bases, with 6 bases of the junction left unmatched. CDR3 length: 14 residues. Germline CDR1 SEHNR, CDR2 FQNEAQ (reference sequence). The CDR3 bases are TGTGCCAGCAGCCGCGACAGGGGAATCACTGAAGCTTTCTTT. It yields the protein CASSRDRGITEAFF.

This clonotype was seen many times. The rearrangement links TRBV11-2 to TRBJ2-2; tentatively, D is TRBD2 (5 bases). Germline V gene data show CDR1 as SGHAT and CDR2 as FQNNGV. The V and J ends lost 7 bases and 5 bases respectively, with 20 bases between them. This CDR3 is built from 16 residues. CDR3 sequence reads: CASKNSEGRGTGELFF. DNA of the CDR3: TGTGCCAGCAAGAACAGTGAGGGAAGAGGAACCGGGGAGCTGTTTTTT.

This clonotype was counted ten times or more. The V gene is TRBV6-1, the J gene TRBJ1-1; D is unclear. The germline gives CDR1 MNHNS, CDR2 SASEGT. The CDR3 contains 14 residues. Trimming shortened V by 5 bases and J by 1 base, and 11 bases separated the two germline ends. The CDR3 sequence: CASSYGVRNTEAFF. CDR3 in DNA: TGTGCCAGCAGTTATGGTGTGCGGAACACTGAAGCTTTCTTT.

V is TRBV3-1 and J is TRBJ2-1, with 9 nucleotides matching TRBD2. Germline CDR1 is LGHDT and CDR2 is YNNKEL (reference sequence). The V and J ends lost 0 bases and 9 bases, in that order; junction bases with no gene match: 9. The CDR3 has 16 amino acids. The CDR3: CASSQDIGGGGTEQFF. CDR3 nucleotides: TGTGCCAGCAGCCAAGATATCGGCGGGGGGGGCACTGAGCAGTTCTTC.

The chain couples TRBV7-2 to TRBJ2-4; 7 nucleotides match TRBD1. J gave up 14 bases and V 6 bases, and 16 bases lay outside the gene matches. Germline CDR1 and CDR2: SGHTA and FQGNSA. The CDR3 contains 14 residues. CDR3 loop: CASRQGGGLPREYF. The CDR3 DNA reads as TGTGCCAGCAGGCAAGGGGGCGGCCTGCCTAGAGAGTACTTC.

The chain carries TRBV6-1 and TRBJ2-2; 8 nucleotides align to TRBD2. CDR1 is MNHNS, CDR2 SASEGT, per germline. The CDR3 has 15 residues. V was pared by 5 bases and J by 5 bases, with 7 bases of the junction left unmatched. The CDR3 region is CASSTGLGVTGELFF. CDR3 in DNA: TGTGCCAGCAGTACGGGACTAGGTGTGACCGGGGAGCTGTTTTTT.

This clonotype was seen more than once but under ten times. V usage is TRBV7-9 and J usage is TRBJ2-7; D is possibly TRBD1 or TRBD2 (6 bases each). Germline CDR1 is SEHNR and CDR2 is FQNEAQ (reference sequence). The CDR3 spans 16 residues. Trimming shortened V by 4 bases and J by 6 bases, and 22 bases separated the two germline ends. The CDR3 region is CASSSGASLRFSEQYF. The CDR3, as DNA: TGTGCCAGCAGCTCGGGGGCCTCGTTGAGATTTAGCGAGCAGTACTTC.

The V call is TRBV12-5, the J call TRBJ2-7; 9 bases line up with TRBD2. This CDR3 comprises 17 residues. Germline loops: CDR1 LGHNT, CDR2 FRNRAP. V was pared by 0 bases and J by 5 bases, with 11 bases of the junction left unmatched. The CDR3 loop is CASGLVLGREGRHEQYF. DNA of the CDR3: TGTGCTAGTGGTTTGGTACTTGGGCGGGAGGGCCGCCACGAGCAGTACTTC.

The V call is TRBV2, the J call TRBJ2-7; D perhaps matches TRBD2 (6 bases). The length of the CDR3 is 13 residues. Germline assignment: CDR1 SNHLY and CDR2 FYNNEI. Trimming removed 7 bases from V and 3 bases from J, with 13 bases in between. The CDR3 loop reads CASTTSEYYEQYF. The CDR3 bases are TGTGCCAGCACGACTAGTGAGTACTACGAGCAGTACTTC.

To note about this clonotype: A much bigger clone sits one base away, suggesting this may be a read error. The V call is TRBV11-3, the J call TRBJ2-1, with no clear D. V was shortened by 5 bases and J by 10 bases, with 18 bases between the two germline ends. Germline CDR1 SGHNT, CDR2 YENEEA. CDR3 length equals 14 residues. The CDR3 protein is CASSPRVSPYEQFF. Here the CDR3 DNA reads TGTGCCAGCAGCCCCCGAGTCAGTCCCTACGAGCAGTTCTTC.